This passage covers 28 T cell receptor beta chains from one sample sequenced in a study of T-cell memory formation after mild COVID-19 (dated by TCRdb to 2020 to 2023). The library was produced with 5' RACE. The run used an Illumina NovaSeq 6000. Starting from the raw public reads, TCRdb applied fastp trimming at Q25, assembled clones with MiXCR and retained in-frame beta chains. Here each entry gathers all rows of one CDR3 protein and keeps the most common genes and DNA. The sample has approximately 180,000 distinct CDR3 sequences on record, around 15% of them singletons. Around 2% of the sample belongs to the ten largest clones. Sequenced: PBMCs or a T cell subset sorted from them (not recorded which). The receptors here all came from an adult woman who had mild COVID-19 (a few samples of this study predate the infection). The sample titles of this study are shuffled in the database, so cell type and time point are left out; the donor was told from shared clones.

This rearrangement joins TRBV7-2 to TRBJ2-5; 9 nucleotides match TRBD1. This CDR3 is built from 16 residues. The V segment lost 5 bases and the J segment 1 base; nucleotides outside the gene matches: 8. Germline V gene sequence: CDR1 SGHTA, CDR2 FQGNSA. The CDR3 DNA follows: TGTGCCAGCAGCCCATCCGGGACAGGGATCCAAGAGACCCAGTACTTC. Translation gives CASSPSGTGIQETQYF. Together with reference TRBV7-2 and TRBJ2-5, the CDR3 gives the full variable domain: GAGVSQSPSNKVTEKGKDVELRCDPISGHTALYWYRQSLGQGLEFLIYFQGNSAPDKSGLPSDRFSAERTGGSVSTLTIQRTQQEDSAVYLCASSPSGTGIQETQYFGPGTRLLVL.

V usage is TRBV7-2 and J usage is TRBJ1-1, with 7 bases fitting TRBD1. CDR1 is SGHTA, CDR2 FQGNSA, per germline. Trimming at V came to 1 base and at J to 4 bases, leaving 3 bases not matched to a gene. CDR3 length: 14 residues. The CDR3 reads CASSLGAGGTEAFF. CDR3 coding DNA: TGTGCCAGCAGCTTAGGGGCAGGGGGCACTGAAGCTTTCTTT.

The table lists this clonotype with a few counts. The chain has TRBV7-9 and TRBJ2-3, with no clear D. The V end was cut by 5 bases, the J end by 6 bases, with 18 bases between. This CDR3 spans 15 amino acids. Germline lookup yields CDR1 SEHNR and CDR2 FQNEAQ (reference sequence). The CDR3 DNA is TGTGCCAGCAGCCGTGGGCCTGGGGTAATGGATACGCAGTATTTT. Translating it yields CASSRGPGVMDTQYF.

CDR3 sequence: CASSQIAGGQYNEQFF. The CDR3 nucleotides are TGTGCCAGCAGCCAGATAGCGGGAGGACAATACAATGAGCAGTTCTTC. The V gene is TRBV7-6, the J gene TRBJ2-1; 10 nucleotides align to TRBD2. This CDR3 comprises 16 residues. J lost 4 bases, V lost 5 bases, and 8 bases had no gene match. Germline V gives CDR1 SGHVS, CDR2 FNYEAQ.

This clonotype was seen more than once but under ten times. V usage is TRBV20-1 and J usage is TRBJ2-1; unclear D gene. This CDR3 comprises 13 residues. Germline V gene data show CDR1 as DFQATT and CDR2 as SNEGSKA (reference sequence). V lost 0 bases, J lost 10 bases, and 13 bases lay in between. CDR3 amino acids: CSARESRVGEQFF. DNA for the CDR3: TGCAGTGCTAGAGAATCCCGGGTCGGCGAGCAGTTCTTC.

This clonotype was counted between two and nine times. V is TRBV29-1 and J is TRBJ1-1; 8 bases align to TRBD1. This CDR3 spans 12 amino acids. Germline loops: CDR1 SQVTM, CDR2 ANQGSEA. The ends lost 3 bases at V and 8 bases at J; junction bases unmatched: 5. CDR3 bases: TGCAGCGTTGAGAGGACAGGGACGGAAGCTTTCTTT. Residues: CSVERTGTEAFF.

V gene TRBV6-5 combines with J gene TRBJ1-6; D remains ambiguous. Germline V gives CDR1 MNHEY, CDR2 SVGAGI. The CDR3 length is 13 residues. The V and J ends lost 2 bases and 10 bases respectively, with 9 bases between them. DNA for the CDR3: TGTGCCAGCAGTTACGACCAAGGATCACCCCTCCACTTT. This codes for CASSYDQGSPLHF.

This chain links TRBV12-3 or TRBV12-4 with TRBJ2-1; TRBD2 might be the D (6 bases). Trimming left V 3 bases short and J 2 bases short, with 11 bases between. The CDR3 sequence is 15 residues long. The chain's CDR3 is CASSFTSSTYNEQFF. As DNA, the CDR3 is TGTGCCAGCAGTTTCACTAGCTCAACCTACAATGAGCAGTTCTTC.

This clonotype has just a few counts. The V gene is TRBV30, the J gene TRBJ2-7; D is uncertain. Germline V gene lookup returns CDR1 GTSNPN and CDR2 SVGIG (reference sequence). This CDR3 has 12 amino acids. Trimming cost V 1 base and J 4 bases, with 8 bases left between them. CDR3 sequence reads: CAWSDSLYEQYF. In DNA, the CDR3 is TGTGCCTGGAGTGACAGCCTTTACGAGCAGTACTTC.

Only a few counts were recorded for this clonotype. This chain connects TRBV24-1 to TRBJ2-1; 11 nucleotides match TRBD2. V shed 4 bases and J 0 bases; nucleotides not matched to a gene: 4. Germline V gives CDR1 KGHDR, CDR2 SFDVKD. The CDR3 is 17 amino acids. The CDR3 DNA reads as TGTGCCACCAGTGACACCGGACTAGCGGGCTCCTACAATGAGCAGTTCTTC. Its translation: CATSDTGLAGSYNEQFF.

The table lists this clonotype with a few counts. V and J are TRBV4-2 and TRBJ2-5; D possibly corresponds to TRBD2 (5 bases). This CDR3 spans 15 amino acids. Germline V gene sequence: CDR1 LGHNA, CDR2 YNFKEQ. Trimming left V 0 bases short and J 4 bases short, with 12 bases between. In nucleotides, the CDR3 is TGTGCCAGCAGCCAAGAAGCGGAGTTCGTAGAGACCCAGTACTTC. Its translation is CASSQEAEFVETQYF.

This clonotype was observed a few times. For the CDR3, the DNA is TGTGCCAGCAGTCGGACTAGCGGGAGGCCCCGGCCCCGGGAGCAGTACTTC. Protein sequence: CASSRTSGRPRPREQYF. The chain joins TRBV6-5 to TRBJ2-7, with 14 bases fitting TRBD2. With 5 bases clipped from V and 7 bases from J, the junction kept 13 bases outside the gene matches. The germline V gene has CDR1 MNHEY and CDR2 SVGAGI. The CDR3 has 17 amino acids.

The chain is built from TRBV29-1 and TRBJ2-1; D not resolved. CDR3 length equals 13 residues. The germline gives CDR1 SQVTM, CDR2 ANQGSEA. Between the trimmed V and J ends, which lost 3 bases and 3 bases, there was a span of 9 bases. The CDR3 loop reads CSVDGRYYNEQFF. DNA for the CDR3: TGCAGCGTTGATGGACGGTACTACAATGAGCAGTTCTTC.

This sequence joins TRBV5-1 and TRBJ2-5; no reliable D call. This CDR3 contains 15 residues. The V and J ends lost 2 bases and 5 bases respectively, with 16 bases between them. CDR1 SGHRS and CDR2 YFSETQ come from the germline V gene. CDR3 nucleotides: TGCGCCAGCAGCTTTGAACTTGCTGGCGTTGAGACCCAGTACTTC. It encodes CASSFELAGVETQYF.

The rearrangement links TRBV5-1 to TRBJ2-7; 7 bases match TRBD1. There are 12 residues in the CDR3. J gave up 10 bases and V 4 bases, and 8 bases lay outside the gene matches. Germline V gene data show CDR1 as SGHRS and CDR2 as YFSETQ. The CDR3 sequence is CASSTGQLVQYF. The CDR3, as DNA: TGCGCCAGCAGCACGGGACAGTTGGTTCAGTACTTC.

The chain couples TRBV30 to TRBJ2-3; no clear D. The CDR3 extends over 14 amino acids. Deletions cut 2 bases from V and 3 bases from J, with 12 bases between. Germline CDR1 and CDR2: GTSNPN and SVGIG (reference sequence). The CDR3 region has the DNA TGTGCCTGGAGTACTCAGCTGAGTACAGATACGCAGTATTTT. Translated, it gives CAWSTQLSTDTQYF.

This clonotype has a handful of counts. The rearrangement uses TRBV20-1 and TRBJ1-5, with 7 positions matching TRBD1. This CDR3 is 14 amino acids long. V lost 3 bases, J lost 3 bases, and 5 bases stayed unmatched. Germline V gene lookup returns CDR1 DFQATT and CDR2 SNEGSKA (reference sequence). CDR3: CSASRRGHNQPQHF. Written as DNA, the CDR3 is TGCAGTGCTAGTAGGAGGGGGCACAATCAGCCCCAGCATTTT.

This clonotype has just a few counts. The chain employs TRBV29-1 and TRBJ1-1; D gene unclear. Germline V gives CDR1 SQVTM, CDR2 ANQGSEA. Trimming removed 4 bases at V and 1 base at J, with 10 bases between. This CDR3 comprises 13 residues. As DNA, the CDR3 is TGCAGCGTTGGTCTATCGGGGAACACTGAAGCTTTCTTT. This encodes CSVGLSGNTEAFF.

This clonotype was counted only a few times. CDR3 protein: CASSSQRGGTITQYF. Written as DNA, the CDR3 is TGTGCCAGCAGTTCCCAGCGGGGGGGCACAATTACGCAGTATTTT. The chain couples TRBV6-5 to TRBJ2-3, with 10 positions matching TRBD2. This CDR3 is built from 15 residues. Looked up from germline, CDR1 is MNHEY and CDR2 is SVGAGI. The junction had 9 bases not matched to a gene; V was cut back by 4 bases and J by 8 bases.

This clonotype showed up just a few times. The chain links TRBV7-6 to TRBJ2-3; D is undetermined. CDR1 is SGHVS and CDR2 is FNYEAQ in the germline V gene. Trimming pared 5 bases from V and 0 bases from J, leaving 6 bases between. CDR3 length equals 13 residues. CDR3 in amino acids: CASSTMSTDTQYF. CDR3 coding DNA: TGTGCCAGCAGCACAATGAGCACAGATACGCAGTATTTT.

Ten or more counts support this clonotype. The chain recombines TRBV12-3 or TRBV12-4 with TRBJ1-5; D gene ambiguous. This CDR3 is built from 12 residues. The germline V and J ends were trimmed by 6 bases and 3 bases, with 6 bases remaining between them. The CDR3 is CASSQNNQPQHF. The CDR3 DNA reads TGTGCCAGCAGCCAAAACAATCAGCCCCAGCATTTT.

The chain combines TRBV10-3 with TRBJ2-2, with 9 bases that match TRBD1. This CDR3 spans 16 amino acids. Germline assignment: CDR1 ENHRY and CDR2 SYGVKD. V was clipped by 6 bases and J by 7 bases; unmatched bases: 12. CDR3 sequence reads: CAIRAGQGDWIGELFF. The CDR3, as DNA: TGTGCCATCAGGGCGGGACAGGGCGACTGGATCGGGGAGCTGTTTTTT.

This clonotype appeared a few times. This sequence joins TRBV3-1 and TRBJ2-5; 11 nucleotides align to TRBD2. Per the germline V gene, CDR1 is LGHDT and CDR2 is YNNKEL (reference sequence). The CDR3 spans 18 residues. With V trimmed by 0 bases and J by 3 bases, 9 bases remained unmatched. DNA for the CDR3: TGTGCCAGCAGCCAAGAAGGGTGGCAGACTAGCGGGAAAGAGACCCAGTACTTC. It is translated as CASSQEGWQTSGKETQYF.

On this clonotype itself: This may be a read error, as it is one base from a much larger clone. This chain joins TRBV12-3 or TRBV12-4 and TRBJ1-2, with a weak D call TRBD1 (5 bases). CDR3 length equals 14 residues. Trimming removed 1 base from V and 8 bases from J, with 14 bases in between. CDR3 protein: CASSLEVNRSGYTF. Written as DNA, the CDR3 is TGTGCCAGCAGTTTAGAGGTCAACAGGAGCGGCTACACCTTC.

The CDR3 DNA is TGTGCCAGCAGCCCGGGACAGGGAATCGGTGAGCAGTTCTTC. Translation gives CASSPGQGIGEQFF. The V call is TRBV11-2, the J call TRBJ2-1, with 9 bases fitting TRBD1. The V and J ends lost 5 bases and 9 bases, in that order; junction bases with no gene match: 8. The CDR3 has 14 amino acids. Germline CDR1 SGHAT, CDR2 FQNNGV.

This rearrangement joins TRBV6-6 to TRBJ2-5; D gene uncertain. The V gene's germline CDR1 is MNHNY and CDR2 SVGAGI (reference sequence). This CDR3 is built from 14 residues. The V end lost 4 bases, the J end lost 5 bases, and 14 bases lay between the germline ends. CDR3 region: CASSSKTRTETQYF. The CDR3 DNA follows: TGTGCCAGCAGTTCAAAGACACGGACGGAGACCCAGTACTTC.

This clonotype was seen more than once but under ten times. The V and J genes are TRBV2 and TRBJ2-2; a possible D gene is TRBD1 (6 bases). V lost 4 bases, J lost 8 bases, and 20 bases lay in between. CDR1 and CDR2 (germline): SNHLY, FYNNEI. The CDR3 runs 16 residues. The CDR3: CASSGGQGRPAGELFF. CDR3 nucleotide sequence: TGTGCCAGCAGTGGAGGGCAGGGGAGACCTGCGGGGGAGCTGTTTTTT.

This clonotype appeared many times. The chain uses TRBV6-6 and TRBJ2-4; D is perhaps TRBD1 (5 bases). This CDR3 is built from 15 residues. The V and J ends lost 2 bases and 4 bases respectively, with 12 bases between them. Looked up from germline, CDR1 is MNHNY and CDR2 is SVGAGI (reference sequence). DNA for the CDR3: TGTGCCAGCAGTTACGGGCAGGGCCGAAAAAACATTCAGTACTTC. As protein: CASSYGQGRKNIQYF.